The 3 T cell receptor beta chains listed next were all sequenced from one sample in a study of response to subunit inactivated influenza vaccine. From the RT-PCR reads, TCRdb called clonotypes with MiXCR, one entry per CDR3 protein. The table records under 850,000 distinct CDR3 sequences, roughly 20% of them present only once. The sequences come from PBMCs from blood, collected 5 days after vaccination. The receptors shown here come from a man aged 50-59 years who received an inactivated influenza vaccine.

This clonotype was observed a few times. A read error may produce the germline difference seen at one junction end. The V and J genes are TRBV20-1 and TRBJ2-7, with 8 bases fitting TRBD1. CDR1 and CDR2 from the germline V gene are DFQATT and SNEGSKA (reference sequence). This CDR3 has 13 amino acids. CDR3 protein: CSARENRGEEQYF. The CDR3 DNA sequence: TGCAGTGCTCGAGAGAACAGGGGGGAAGAGCAGTACTTC.

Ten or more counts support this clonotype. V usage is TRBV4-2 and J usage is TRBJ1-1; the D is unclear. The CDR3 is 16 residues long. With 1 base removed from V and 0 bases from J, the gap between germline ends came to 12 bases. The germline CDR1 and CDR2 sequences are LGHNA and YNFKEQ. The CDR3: CASSQGPRNMNTEAFF. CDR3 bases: TGTGCCAGCAGCCAAGGTCCTCGAAACATGAACACTGAAGCTTTCTTT.

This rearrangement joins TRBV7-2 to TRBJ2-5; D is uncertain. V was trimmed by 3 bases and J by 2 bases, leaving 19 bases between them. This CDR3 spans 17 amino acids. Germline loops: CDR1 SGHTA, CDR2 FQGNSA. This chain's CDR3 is CASSLWSVRRIQETQYF. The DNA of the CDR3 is TGTGCCAGCAGCTTGTGGTCAGTAAGGCGAATACAAGAGACCCAGTACTTC.